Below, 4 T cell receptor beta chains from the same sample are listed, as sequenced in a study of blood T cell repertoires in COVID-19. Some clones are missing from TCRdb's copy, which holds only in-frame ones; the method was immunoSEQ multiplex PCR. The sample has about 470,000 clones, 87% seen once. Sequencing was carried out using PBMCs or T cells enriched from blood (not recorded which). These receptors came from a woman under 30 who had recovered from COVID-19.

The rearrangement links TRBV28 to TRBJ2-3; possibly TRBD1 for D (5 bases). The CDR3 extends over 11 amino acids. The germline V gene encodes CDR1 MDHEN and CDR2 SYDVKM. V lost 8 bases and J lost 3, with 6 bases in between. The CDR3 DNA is TGTGCCAGCGACAGTACAGATACGCAGTATTTT. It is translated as CASDSTDTQYF.

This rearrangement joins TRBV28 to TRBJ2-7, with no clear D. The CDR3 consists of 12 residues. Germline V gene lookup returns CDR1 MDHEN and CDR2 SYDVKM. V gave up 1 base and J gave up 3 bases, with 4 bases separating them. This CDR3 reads CASSLYFYEQYF. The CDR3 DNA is TGTGCCAGCAGTTTATACTTCTACGAGCAGTACTTC.

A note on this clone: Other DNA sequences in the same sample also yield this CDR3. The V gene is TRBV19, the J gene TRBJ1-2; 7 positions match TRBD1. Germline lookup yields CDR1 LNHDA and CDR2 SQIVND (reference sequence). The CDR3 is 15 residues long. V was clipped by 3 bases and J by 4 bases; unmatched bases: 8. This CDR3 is CASSMRQGVSYGYTF. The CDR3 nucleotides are TGTGCCAGTAGTATGCGGCAGGGGGTCTCCTATGGCTACACCTTC.

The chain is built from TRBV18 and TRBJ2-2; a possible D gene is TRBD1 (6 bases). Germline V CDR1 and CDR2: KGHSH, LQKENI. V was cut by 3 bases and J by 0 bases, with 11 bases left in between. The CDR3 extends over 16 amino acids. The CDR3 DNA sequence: TGTGCCAGCTCACCGGGACATCTAACGAACACCGGGGAGCTGTTTTTT. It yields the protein CASSPGHLTNTGELFF.